A selection of T cell receptor beta chains follows, all from one sample in a study of T cell responses to AZD1222 COVID-19 vaccine. The data were produced by immunoSEQ multiplex PCR, yet TCRdb's version contains in-frame clones alone and is incomplete. The sample lists under 70,000 clones, nearly 80% occurring once. This sample comprised peripheral blood, obtained 28 days after the second AZD1222 dose. Every receptor here comes from an adult who received the AZD1222 COVID-19 vaccine. CDR3s leave out the opening cysteine and the closing phenylalanine or tryptophan.

TRBV4-1,TRBJ1-3,ASSQRDSGNTIY
TRBV19,TRBJ2-1,ATRGPGSSYNEQF
TRBV30,TRBJ2-5,AHQGIQETQY
TRBV3-1/TRBV3-2,TRBJ2-7,ASSQEVYEQY
TRBV28,TRBJ2-5,ASSLTGRLLGTQY
TRBV6-5,TRBJ1-5,ASSYAGRDQPQH
TRBV11-2,TRBJ2-1,ASREAGGNEQF
TRBV7-3,TRBJ2-7,ASSSSGGHEQY
TRBV11-1,TRBJ2-1,ASSYRLAGVNEQF
TRBV6-5,TRBJ1-1,ANPGRPNTEAF
TRBV28,TRBJ1-2,ASSGPAGDIYGYT
TRBV5-1,TRBJ2-7,ASSRDSYEQY
TRBV10-3,TRBJ2-5,AISERTGGTRETQY
TRBV6-5,TRBJ1-4,ASHRGSTNEKLF
TRBV14,TRBJ1-2,ASSQLDRGSDGYT
TRBV12-3/TRBV12-4,TRBJ1-2,ASDLSGGYGYT
TRBV11-2,TRBJ2-5,ASSLGSGGFGETQY
TRBV29-1,TRBJ2-2,SAGRQGAGTGELF
TRBV5-1,TRBJ2-3,ASSLDYTDTQY
TRBV6-5,TRBJ1-4,ASSYGSTAEKLF
TRBV11-2,TRBJ1-5,ASSLGPDQPQH
TRBV29-1,TRBJ1-1,SVENTEAF
TRBV10-3,TRBJ2-3,AISGGVGDTQY
TRBV3-1/TRBV3-2,TRBJ2-7,ASSQLNYEQY
TRBV3-1/TRBV3-2,TRBJ2-1,ASSQGLAGVHEQF
TRBV14,TRBJ1-2,ASSPNARGGYT
TRBV7-6,TRBJ1-2,ASSLATSGDVNYGYT
TRBV23-1,TRBJ1-2,ASSHSTQVHGYT
TRBV6-5,TRBJ1-2,ASRDFGAGYT
TRBV28,TRBJ1-5,ASSLVGRKFF